The 12 T cell receptor beta chains in this list originate from one sample, sequenced in a study of OX40 agonist ivuxolimab in advanced cancers. The protocol used for the library was the immunoSEQ multiplex PCR assay. TCRdb re-hosts the immuneACCESS table, in-frame sequences only. Its copies lack some clones; in the studies checked, an unresolved V gene accounts for under half of them, and the cause for the rest is not known. In this sample the table shows about 24,000 clones, approximately 80% of which occur a single time. The ten largest make up 18% of the sample. The sequences come from CD4+ or CD8+ T cells sorted from blood, collected in a trial of the OX40 agonist ivuxolimab. The receptors here all came from an adult with an advanced solid tumor such as melanoma, head and neck, liver or kidney cancer.

This clone was counted between two and nine times. The rearrangement links TRBV6-4 to TRBJ2-2; D gene ambiguous. The ends were cut back, 0 bases at V and 5 bases at J, with 13 bases in the middle. The CDR3 consists of 16 residues. The germline V gene has CDR1 MRHNA and CDR2 SNTAGT. CDR3 DNA: TGTGCCAGCAGTGACTCCCCAGGCCTAGGGACCGGGGAGCTGTTTTTT. Protein sequence: CASSDSPGLGTGELFF.

The chain couples TRBV29-1 to TRBJ2-5; D perhaps matches TRBD2 (7 bases). Per the germline V gene, CDR1 is SQVTM and CDR2 is ANQGSEA. CDR3 size: 13 residues. V was trimmed by 7 bases and J by 5 bases, leaving 17 bases between them. CDR3 nucleotide sequence: TGCAGCGCCAACGGGGGGCCCGGGGAGACCCAGTACTTC. The encoded protein is CSANGGPGETQYF.

The chain combines TRBV4-2 with TRBJ2-5; D call uncertain. The CDR3 runs 13 residues. V lost 4 bases to trimming and J lost 2 bases, with 8 bases between them. Germline V gene sequence: CDR1 LGHNA, CDR2 YNFKEQ. The CDR3 nucleotides are TGTGCCAGCAGCCGAGAGAGACAAGAGACCCAGTACTTC. It is translated as CASSRERQETQYF.

The rearrangement joins TRBV9 to TRBJ2-7; D may match TRBD1 or TRBD2 (5 bases each). CDR1 and CDR2 from the germline V gene are SGDLS and YYNGEE. The CDR3 covers 14 residues. V lost 6 bases, J lost 2 bases, and 15 bases lay in between. CDR3 amino acids: CASTTGTETYEQYF. DNA of the CDR3: TGTGCCAGCACCACCGGGACGGAAACCTACGAGCAGTACTTC.

This CDR3 reads CASSLGQGAGNTEAFF. The DNA for the CDR3 is TGTGCCAGCAGTTTAGGACAGGGGGCAGGAAACACTGAAGCTTTCTTT. The chain has TRBV6-5 and TRBJ1-1; 11 nucleotides match TRBD1. V dropped 4 bases and J dropped 2; count of bases not matched to a gene: 6. The CDR3 sequence is 16 residues long. CDR1 MNHEY and CDR2 SVGAGI come from the germline V gene.

The CDR3: CASSQYRNSHGYTF. In DNA, the CDR3 is TGTGCCAGCAGCCAGTACCGGAACTCCCATGGCTACACCTTC. The genes are TRBV14 and TRBJ1-2, with D unclear. V gave up 3 bases and J gave up 6 bases, with 14 bases separating them. Germline V gives CDR1 SGHDN, CDR2 FVKESK. CDR3 length: 14 amino acids.

CDR3: CASSLAVNTEAFF. The CDR3 coding sequence is TGTGCCAGCAGCCTTGCCGTGAACACTGAAGCTTTCTTT. The chain carries TRBV11-3 and TRBJ1-1, with unresolved D. Germline CDR1 SGHNT, CDR2 YENEEA. This CDR3 contains 13 residues. Trimming cost V 5 bases and J 0 bases, with 7 bases left between them. Supplemented by reference TRBV11-3 and TRBJ1-1, the full variable domain reads EAGVVQSPRYKIIEKKQPVAFWCNPISGHNTLYWYLQNLGQGPELLIRYENEEAVDDSQLPKDRFSAERLKGVDSTLKIQPAELGDSAVYLCASSLAVNTEAFFGQGTRLTVV.

V gene TRBV25-1 combines with J gene TRBJ2-1; D gene unclear. The germline V and J ends were trimmed by 7 bases and 0 bases, with 13 bases remaining between them. Germline CDR1 reads MGHDK; CDR2 reads SYGVNS. CDR3 length: 15 residues. As DNA, the CDR3 is TGTGCCAGCACCCAAGGTAGTAACTCCTACAATGAGCAGTTCTTC. Its translation: CASTQGSNSYNEQFF.

As regards this clone: The same CDR3 is also encoded by other DNA sequences in this sample. The chain uses TRBV10-3 and TRBJ2-3; D might be TRBD1 or TRBD2, each matching 5 bases. Germline CDR1 and CDR2: ENHRY and SYGVKD. Trimming removed 2 bases at V and 5 bases at J, with 5 bases between. The CDR3 extends over 12 amino acids. The CDR3 sequence is CAISEGGDTQYF. The CDR3, as DNA: TGTGCCATCAGTGAGGGGGGAGATACGCAGTATTTT.

As concerns this clone: At one end the junction does not follow the germline gene, possibly because of a read error. This sequence joins TRBV5-1 and TRBJ1-2, with D uncertain. Germline-derived CDR1 and CDR2 are SGHRS and YFSETQ. The CDR3 runs to 14 residues. CDR3 region: CASSPDPEGYDYTF. Written as DNA, the CDR3 is TGCGCCAGCAGCCCAGACCCAGAGGGATATGACTACACCTTC.

The chain joins TRBV28 to TRBJ1-2; possible D gene TRBD1, 6 bases. There are 14 residues in the CDR3. Germline-derived CDR1 and CDR2 are MDHEN and SYDVKM. The V end was cut by 3 bases, the J end by 6 bases, with 14 bases between. The CDR3 loop reads CASSFVGQPDGYTF. Written as DNA, the CDR3 is TGTGCCAGCAGTTTTGTCGGACAGCCCGATGGCTACACCTTC.

The chain employs TRBV11-3 and TRBJ2-4; 8 bases match TRBD1. Germline V gene sequence: CDR1 SGHNT, CDR2 YENEEA. The CDR3 consists of 14 residues. The V segment lost 4 bases and the J segment 8 bases; nucleotides outside the gene matches: 7. DNA for the CDR3: TGTGCCAGCAGCTGGACCGGACAGGGCGACATTCAGTACTTC. Translation: CASSWTGQGDIQYF.